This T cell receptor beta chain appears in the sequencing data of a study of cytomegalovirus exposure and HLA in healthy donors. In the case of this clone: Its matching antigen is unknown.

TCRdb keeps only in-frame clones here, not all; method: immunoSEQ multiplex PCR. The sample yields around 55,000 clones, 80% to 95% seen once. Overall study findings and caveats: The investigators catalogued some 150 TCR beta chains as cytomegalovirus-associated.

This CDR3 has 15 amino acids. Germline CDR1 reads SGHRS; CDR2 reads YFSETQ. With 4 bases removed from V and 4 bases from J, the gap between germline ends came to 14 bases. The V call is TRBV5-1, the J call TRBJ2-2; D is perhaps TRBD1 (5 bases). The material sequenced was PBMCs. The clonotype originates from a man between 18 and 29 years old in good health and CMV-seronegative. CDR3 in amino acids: CASSPEGHTTGELFF. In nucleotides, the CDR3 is TGCGCCAGCAGCCCAGAAGGACATACCACCGGGGAGCTGTTTTTT.